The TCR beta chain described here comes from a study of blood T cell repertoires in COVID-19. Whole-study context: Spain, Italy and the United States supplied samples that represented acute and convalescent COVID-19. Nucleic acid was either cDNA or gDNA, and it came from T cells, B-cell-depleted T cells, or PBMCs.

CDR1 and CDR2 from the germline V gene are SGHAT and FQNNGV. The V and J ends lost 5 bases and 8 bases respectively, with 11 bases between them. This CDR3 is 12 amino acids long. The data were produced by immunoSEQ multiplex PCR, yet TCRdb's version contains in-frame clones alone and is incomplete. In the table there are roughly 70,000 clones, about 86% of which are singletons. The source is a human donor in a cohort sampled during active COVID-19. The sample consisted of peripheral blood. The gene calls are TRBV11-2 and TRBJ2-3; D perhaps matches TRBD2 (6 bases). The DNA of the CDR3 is TGTGCCAGCAGCCAAAACGGGGGTACGCAGTATTTT. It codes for CASSQNGGTQYF.